This TCR beta chain was identified during a study of human T cells and chemical hapten exposure. About the research overall: For the roughly 26-week duration of the study, patients were given weekly doses of diphenylcyclopropenone on the scalp. Findings and limits, study-wide: A positive correlation with patch test score was found for PT1 expanded TCR counts.

The library attached unique molecular identifiers to individual cDNA molecules. Via MiXCR, TCRdb re-called the RACE reads, giving one row per CDR3 protein. Here the sample spans about 98,000 distinct CDR3 sequences, 10% to 12% being singletons. Documented time point: pre-sensitization, week 0. The treatment here: therapeutic diphenylcyclopropenone sensitization with weekly scalp DPC. Germline-derived CDR1 and CDR2 are SQVTM and ANQGSEA. V was trimmed by 2 bases and J by 9 bases, leaving 11 bases between them. CDR3 length equals 12 residues. For this clonotype: Antigen unknown.

This clonotype was sampled from a woman aged 55 to 70 with alopecia areata. Some clones in this sample may be carry-over from other donors' samples. This specimen consisted of whole blood, obtained in connection with sensitization to the hapten diphenylcyclopropenone (DPC). The V call is TRBV29-1, the J call TRBJ2-1; D call uncertain. The CDR3 protein is CSVEFIEVEQFF. The CDR3 region has the DNA TGCAGCGTTGAATTCATCGAAGTTGAGCAGTTCTTC.